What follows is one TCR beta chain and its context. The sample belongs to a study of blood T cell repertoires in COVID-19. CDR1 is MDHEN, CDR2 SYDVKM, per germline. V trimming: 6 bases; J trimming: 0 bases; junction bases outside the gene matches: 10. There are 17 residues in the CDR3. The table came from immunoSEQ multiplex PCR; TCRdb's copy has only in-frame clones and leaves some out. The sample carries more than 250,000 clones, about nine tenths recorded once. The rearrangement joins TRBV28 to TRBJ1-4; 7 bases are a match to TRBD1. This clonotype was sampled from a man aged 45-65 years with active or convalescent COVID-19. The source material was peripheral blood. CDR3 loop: CASSGTAPPTTNEKLFF. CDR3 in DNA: TGTGCCAGCAGCGGGACAGCACCTCCTACAACTAATGAAAAACTGTTTTTT. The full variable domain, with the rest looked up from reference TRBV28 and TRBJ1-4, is DVKVTQSSRYLVKRTGEKVFLECVQDMDHENMFWYRQDPGLGLRLIYFSYDVKMKEKGDIPEGYSVSREKKERFSLILESASTNQTSMYLCASSGTAPPTTNEKLFFGSGTQLSVL.